This TCR beta chain was found in a study of blood T cells in healthy people across ages. This clonotype was counted only a few times. Its antigen is currently unknown. The authors ran a second PCR of 7 to 11 cycles using a sample-barcoded 5' primer and a J-beta primer mix. TCRdb re-analysed the 5' RACE reads in MiXCR, keeping a single row per CDR3 protein. The table records about 670,000 distinct CDR3 sequences, around 52% of them present only once. Overall study results and limits: Estimated diversity that came from one million T cells was considered an underestimate.

The people who gave samples were healthy Caucasians from Russia, aged roughly 6 to 100. Extractions gave at least 5 micrograms of total RNA per sample. The clonotype comes from a woman older than 75 in good health. The sequenced sample was blood.

DNA of the CDR3: TGTGCCAGCAGTTTATCAGGGTCCCACGAGCAGTACTTC. It codes for CASSLSGSHEQYF. The chain uses TRBV27 and TRBJ2-7, with no clear D. This CDR3 spans 13 amino acids. Trimming left V 0 bases short and J 5 bases short, with 8 bases between. CDR1 and CDR2 from the germline V gene are MNHEY and SMNVEV (reference sequence).